The 5 T cell receptor beta chains in this list originate from one sample, sequenced in a study of shared clonotypes between healthy human individuals. CD45RO negativity and positive selection for CCR7 defined naive CD8 cells, a population that excluded terminally differentiated effector memory CD45RA+ cells. Here immunoSEQ multiplex PCR was the method, and the copy in TCRdb shows in-frame clones only, minus some. Of around 700,000 clones listed, around 90% are singletons. The sequenced sample was naive CD8+ T cells sorted from blood. The receptors were gathered from a man aged 25 to 45 in good health.

This sequence joins TRBV11-3 and TRBJ2-7; a weak D match, TRBD1 (5 bases). This CDR3 comprises 15 residues. Germline assignment: CDR1 SGHNT and CDR2 YENEEA. Trimming removed 4 bases at V and 3 bases at J, with 16 bases between. CDR3 sequence reads: CASSSSRQGDYEQYF. The CDR3 bases are TGTGCCAGCAGCTCCTCCCGCCAGGGCGACTACGAGCAGTACTTC.

CDR3 amino acids: CSVVGTVNNNEQFF. CDR3 nucleotide sequence: TGCAGCGTTGTAGGGACAGTCAACAACAATGAGCAGTTCTTC. V is TRBV29-1 and J is TRBJ2-1, with 7 bases matching TRBD1. V shed 4 bases, J shed 5 bases, and the junction held 8 bases outside the gene matches. Germline V CDR1 and CDR2: SQVTM, ANQGSEA. The CDR3 covers 14 residues.

The chain recombines TRBV28 with TRBJ1-3, with a weak D call TRBD1 (6 bases). This CDR3 is built from 18 residues. Germline CDR1 reads MDHEN; CDR2 reads SYDVKM. V dropped 5 bases and J dropped 0 bases, with 20 bases sitting between them. The CDR3 is CASSPFSTGVTSGNTIYF. Written as DNA, the CDR3 is TGTGCCAGCAGTCCATTTTCGACAGGCGTTACCTCTGGAAACACCATATATTTT.

This clone came up once. The chain carries TRBV7-6 and TRBJ2-7, with TRBD1 matching over 8 bases. The J segment lost 1 base and the V segment lost 5 bases, leaving 13 bases of the junction unmatched. Germline V CDR1 and CDR2: SGHVS, FNYEAQ. The CDR3 covers 17 residues. Here the CDR3 reads CASSPRSGQGISYEQYF. The DNA of the CDR3 is TGTGCCAGCAGCCCGCGCTCCGGACAGGGTATATCCTACGAGCAGTACTTC.

This rearrangement joins TRBV7-3 to TRBJ2-2, with TRBD2 matching 8 bases. Germline V CDR1 and CDR2: SGHTA, FQGTGA. V shed 6 bases and J 5 bases; nucleotides not matched to a gene: 8. This CDR3 comprises 15 residues. Here the CDR3 reads CASSPSGGLTGELFF. Here the CDR3 DNA reads TGTGCCAGCAGTCCAAGCGGGGGACTAACCGGGGAGCTGTTTTTT.